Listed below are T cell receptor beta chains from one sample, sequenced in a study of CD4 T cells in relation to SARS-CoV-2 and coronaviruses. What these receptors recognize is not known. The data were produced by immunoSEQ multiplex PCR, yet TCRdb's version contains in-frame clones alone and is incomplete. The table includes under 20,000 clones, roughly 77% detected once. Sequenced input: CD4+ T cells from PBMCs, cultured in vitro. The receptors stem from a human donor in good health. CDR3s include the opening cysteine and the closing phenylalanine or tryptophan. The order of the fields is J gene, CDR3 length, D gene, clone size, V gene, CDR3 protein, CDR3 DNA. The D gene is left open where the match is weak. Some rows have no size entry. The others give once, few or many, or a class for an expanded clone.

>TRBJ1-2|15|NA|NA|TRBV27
CASSLLARSNYGYTF
TGTGCCAGCAGTTTATTGGCCAGAAGTAACTATGGCTACACCTTC
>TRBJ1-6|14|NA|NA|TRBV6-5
CASTEGTINSPLHF
TGTGCCAGCACCGAGGGGACAATCAATTCACCCCTCCACTTT
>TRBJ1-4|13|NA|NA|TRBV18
CASSPPSITELFF
TGTGCCAGCTCACCACCGTCCATAACAGAACTGTTTTTT
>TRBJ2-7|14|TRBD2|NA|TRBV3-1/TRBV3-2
CASSQGGGVREQYF
TGTGCCAGCAGCCAAGGGGGAGGGGTCCGCGAGCAGTACTTC
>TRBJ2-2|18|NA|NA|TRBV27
CASSLNANTVWNTGELFF
TGTGCCAGCAGTTTAAACGCAAATACGGTTTGGAATACCGGGGAGCTGTTTTTT
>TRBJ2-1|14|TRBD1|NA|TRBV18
CASSRDRDYNEQFF
TGTGCCAGCTCCCGGGACAGAGATTACAATGAGCAGTTCTTC
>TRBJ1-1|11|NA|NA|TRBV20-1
CSAWMNTEAFF
TGCAGTGCTTGGATGAACACTGAAGCTTTCTTT
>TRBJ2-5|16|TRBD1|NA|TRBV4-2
CASSQSTGGGQETQYF
TGTGCCAGCAGCCAAAGTACAGGGGGAGGCCAAGAGACCCAGTACTTC
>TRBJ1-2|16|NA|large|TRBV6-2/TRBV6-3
CASSSSGLTRSYGYTF
TGTGCCAGCAGTTCCTCGGGTCTCACTAGGTCCTATGGCTACACCTTC
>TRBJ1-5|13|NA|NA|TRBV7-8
CASSLVDGQPQHF
TGTGCCAGCAGCTTAGTGGACGGTCAGCCCCAGCATTTT
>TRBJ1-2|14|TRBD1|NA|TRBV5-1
CASRNDRAAYGYTF
TGCGCCAGCAGAAACGACAGGGCGGCCTATGGCTACACCTTC
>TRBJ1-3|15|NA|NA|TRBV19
CASSIERARLNTIYF
TGTGCCAGTAGTATCGAAAGGGCGCGACTGAACACCATATATTTT
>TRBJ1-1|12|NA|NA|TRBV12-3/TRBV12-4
CASSLMRGEAFF
TGTGCCAGCAGTTTAATGCGAGGAGAAGCTTTCTTT
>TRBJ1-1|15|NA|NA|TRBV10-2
CASSWAGYDSTEAFF
TGCGCCAGCAGTTGGGCAGGATATGATAGTACTGAAGCTTTCTTT
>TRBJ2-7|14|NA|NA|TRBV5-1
CASSLARAGGEQYF
TGCGCCAGCAGCTTGGCCAGGGCTGGCGGCGAGCAGTACTTC
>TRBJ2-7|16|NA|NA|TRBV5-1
CASSLASGALSGEQYF
TGCGCCAGCAGCTTGGCATCAGGGGCCCTCTCTGGCGAGCAGTACTTC
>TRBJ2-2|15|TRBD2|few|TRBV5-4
CASSLPSGATGELFF
TGTGCCAGCAGCTTACCAAGCGGGGCCACCGGGGAGCTGTTTTTT
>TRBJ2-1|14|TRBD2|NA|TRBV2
CASSLSSGIDEQFF
TGTGCCAGCAGTTTGTCTAGCGGGATCGATGAGCAGTTCTTC
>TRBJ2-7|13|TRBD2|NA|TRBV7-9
CASSFAGAYEQYF
TGTGCCAGCAGCTTTGCGGGAGCCTACGAGCAGTACTTC
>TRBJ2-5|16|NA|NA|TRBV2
CASTPLPAQGGETQYF
TGTGCCAGCACCCCCCTCCCGGCACAGGGAGGAGAGACCCAGTACTTC
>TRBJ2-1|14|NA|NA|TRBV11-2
CASSFVGAYNEQFF
TGTGCCAGCAGCTTCGTCGGAGCCTACAATGAGCAGTTCTTC
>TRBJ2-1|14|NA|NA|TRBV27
CASSLRSLYNEQFF
TGTGCCAGCAGTTTAAGGTCTCTTTACAATGAGCAGTTCTTC
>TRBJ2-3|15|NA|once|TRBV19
CASSIALDPTDTQYF
TGTGCCAGTAGTATTGCGTTAGATCCCACAGATACGCAGTATTTT
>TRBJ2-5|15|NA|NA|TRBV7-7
CASSLMGQGGETQYF
TGTGCCAGCAGCTTAATGGGCCAGGGTGGGGAGACCCAGTACTTC
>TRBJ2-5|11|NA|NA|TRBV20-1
CSGGSQETQYF
TGCAGTGGAGGAAGTCAAGAGACCCAGTACTTC
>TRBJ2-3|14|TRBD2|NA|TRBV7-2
CASSLAGGADTQYF
TGTGCCAGCAGCTTAGCGGGAGGGGCAGATACGCAGTATTTT
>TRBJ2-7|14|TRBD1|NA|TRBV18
CASSPLGQAYEQYF
TGTGCCAGCTCCCCGTTGGGACAGGCCTACGAGCAGTACTTC
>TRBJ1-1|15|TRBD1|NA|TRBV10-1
CASSETTGRGTEAFF
TGCGCCAGCAGTGAGACGACAGGGCGGGGGACTGAAGCTTTCTTT
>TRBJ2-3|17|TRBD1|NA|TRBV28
CASRSTGTGRGTDTQYF
TGTGCCAGCAGATCCACGGGGACAGGGCGGGGTACAGATACGCAGTATTTT
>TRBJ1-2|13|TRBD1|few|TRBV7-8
CASSPDRKNGYTF
TGTGCCAGCAGTCCGGACAGGAAGAATGGCTACACCTTC
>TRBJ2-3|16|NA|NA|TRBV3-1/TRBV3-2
CASSQPIGGATDTQYF
TGTGCCAGCAGCCAACCCATAGGGGGGGCAACAGATACGCAGTATTTT
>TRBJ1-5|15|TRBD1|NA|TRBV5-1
CASSPGTGGSQPQHF
TGCGCCAGCAGCCCCGGGACAGGGGGTAGTCAGCCCCAGCATTTT
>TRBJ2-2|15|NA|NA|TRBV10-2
CASRPGGRDTGELFF
TGCGCCAGCAGGCCAGGAGGCAGGGACACCGGGGAGCTGTTTTTT
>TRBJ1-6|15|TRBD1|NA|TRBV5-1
CASSLVGQDNSPLHF
TGCGCCAGCAGCTTGGTGGGACAGGATAATTCACCCCTCCACTTT
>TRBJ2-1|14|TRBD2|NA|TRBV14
CASSPWEGWNEQFF
TGTGCCAGCAGCCCTTGGGAGGGTTGGAATGAGCAGTTCTTC
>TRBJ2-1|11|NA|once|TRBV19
CASSIYNEQFF
TGTGCCAGTAGTATTTACAATGAGCAGTTCTTC
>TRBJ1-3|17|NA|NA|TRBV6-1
CASSEKPQGSSGNTIYF
TGTGCCAGCAGTGAGAAACCACAGGGAAGCTCTGGAAACACCATATATTTT
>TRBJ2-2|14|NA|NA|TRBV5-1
CASSRDSSTGELFF
TGCGCCAGCAGCCGGGACTCATCCACCGGGGAGCTGTTTTTT
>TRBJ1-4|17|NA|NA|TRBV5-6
CASKTYAPRVGNEKLFF
TGTGCCAGCAAAACTTACGCCCCGCGGGTGGGGAATGAAAAACTGTTTTTT
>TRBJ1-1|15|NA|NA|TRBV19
CASTREELMNTEAFF
TGTGCCAGCACCAGGGAGGAACTAATGAACACTGAAGCTTTCTTT
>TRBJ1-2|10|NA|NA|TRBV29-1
CSVGSDGYTF
TGCAGCGTTGGTTCAGATGGCTACACCTTC
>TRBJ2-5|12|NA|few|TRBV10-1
CASSDGSETQYF
TGCGCCAGCAGTGACGGGAGCGAGACCCAGTACTTC
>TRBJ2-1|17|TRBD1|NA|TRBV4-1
CASSQDLPGQRDNEQFF
TGCGCCAGCAGCCAAGACTTACCGGGACAGCGAGACAATGAGCAGTTCTTC
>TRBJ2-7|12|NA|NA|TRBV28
CASSVQGNEQYF
TGTGCCAGCAGCGTTCAGGGTAACGAGCAGTACTTC
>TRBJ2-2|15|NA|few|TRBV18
CASSSNAGVTGELFF
TGTGCCAGCTCATCAAACGCAGGGGTTACCGGGGAGCTGTTTTTT
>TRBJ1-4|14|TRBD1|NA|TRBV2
CASTADRAAEKLFF
TGTGCCAGCACTGCAGACAGGGCGGCTGAAAAACTGTTTTTT
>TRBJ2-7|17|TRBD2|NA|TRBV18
CASSLGRTSGYSYEQYF
TGTGCCAGCTCACTCGGAAGGACTAGCGGGTATTCCTACGAGCAGTACTTC
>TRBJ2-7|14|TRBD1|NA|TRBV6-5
CASRTDRGGYEQYF
TGTGCCAGCAGAACGGACAGGGGGGGCTACGAGCAGTACTTC
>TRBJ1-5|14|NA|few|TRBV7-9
CASSLSSSNQPQHF
TGTGCCAGCAGCTTGTCCAGTTCCAATCAGCCCCAGCATTTT
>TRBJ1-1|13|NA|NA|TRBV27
CASSLEGIGEAFF
TGTGCCAGCAGTTTAGAGGGAATCGGTGAAGCTTTCTTT
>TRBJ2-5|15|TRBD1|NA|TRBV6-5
CASRTGQGLGETQYF
TGTGCCAGCAGAACGGGACAGGGTCTAGGGGAGACCCAGTACTTC
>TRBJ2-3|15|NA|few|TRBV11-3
CASSSGGGGRNTQYF
TGTGCCAGCAGCTCTGGCGGTGGGGGGCGGAATACGCAGTATTTT
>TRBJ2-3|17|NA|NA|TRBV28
CASSSPAGPEYRDTQYF
TGTGCCAGCAGCTCACCCGCCGGACCCGAGTATAGGGATACGCAGTATTTT